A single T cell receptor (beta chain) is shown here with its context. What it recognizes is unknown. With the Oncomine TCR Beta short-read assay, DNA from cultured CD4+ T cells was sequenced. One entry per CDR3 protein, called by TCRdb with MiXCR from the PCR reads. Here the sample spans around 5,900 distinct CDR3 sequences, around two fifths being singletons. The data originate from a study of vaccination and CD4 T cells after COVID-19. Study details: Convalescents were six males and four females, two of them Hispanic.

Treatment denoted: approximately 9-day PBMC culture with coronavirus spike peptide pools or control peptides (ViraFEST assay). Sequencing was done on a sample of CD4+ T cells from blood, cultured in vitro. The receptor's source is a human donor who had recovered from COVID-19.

This chain's CDR3 is CASSRDRGYGYTF. As DNA, the CDR3 is TGTGCCAGCAGCCGGGACAGGGGATATGGCTACACCTTC. The gene calls are TRBV7-3 and TRBJ1-2, with TRBD1 matching over 10 bases. The germline CDR1 and CDR2 sequences are SGHTA and FQGTGA. The CDR3 has 13 amino acids. V was pared by 5 bases and J by 5 bases, with 2 bases of the junction left unmatched.